This paragraph reports one T cell receptor (beta chain). Its recognized antigen is unknown. No much larger clonotype is one base removed from it; base qualities were not supplied. High-throughput TCR beta sequencing profiled peripheral blood CD8+ and CD4+ T cells from healthy donors, Susac syndrome patients and multiple sclerosis patients. The multiple sclerosis controls were treatment-naive patients whose relapsing-remitting disease, either stable or active, fulfilled the revised McDonald criteria. Bulk CD8+ and CD4+ T cells were purified magnetically by negative isolation, whereas CD8+ TEMRA cells were enriched by FACS. Blood was collected in EDTA tubes and processed within 24 hours, with PBMCs isolated through density gradient centrifugation. PBMCs intended for TCR sequencing were cryopreserved in liquid nitrogen and were subsequently thawed in a 37 degrees C water bath. The sorted or isolated CD4+, CD8+ and CD8+ TEMRA cells had a purity of 90% or higher.

The data were taken from a study of CD8 T cells in Susac syndrome (dated by TCRdb to between 2019 and 2020). Background for the entire study: Repertoire sequencing was used to test whether CD8+ T cell activation and differentiation in Susac syndrome was antigen driven. The clonality of the CD8+ T cell repertoire was compared across over 10 healthy donors, about 14 Susac syndrome patients and about 16 multiple sclerosis patients. Results and caveats for the whole study, not just this receptor: The study acknowledged that relatively few individuals were included in the TCR sequencing and HLA analysis.

Ends trimmed: V by 0 bases, J by 6 bases; bases unmatched to a gene: 3. CDR1 MNHEY and CDR2 SVGAGI were looked up in the germline V gene. From its cysteine to its phenylalanine, the CDR3 spans 14 amino acids. Here the CDR3 DNA is all that survives: 42 bases in frame from base 1. RNA was extracted with the RNeasy kit and about 0.5 to 1 ug was reverse transcribed using random hexamers. TCR beta CDR3 regions were amplified with the immunoSEQ multiplex PCR assay covering 54 Vbeta and 13 Jbeta segments. PCR amplification bias was corrected using a synthetic template baseline for primer optimization and computational correction. In the paper's pipeline: Only productive sequences were kept, with reads annotated to V, D and J genes according to IMGT and analyzed in immunoSEQ Analyzer. To calculate clonality, Shannon entropy was normalized by log2 of the number of productive unique sequences and then subtracted from one. For each patient and control, public and private clones were evaluated within the 100 most prevalent clones. Clones were defined as Susac-specific if absent from the healthy and MS cohorts, from 1052 published viral clones and from other ImmuneACCESS disease sequences. TCRdb took the public reads, trimmed them with fastp at Q25, ran MiXCR for clone calling and kept in-frame beta chains. Merged by CDR3 protein, the rows form single entries marked with the most common genes and DNA. TCRdb, not the authors, supplied the V and J calls. This sample holds around 130,000 distinct CDR3 sequences; 75% to 90% were observed only once. Together, the top ten hold roughly 0.5% of the sample.

The clonotype originates from a human donor with multiple sclerosis. The V and J segments used are TRBV6-5 and TRBJ2-3; TRBD2 agrees with 7 junctional bases. Input material: CD8+ T cells from PBMCs. The DNA sequence is as follows: TGTGCCAGCAGTTACTCGAACGGGAGGGATACGCAGTATTTT. Translated, it gives CASSYSNGRDTQYF.